This TCR beta chain was captured in a study of CD8+ T cells in alopecia areata. Study-level information: Oral tofacitinib, 5 to 10 mg twice daily, was given in an open-label trial. Study observations and caveats: Elevated clonality characterized lesional scalp relative to normal scalp, particularly in alopecia totalis/universalis.

As the sequencing template, cDNA was produced by extracting RNA and reverse transcribing it. The method was immunoSEQ multiplex PCR; TCRdb's version includes in-frame clones alone and lacks a portion of them. The sample yields under 200,000 clones, roughly 65% seen once. For this clone: Its antigen is unknown.

Trimming cost V 5 bases and J 2 bases; bases outside gene matches: 4. The CDR3 extends over 14 amino acids. The germline gives CDR1 LNHNV, CDR2 YYDKDF (reference sequence). The treatment: oral pan-JAK inhibitor, 5-10 mg twice daily. The sequenced sample was CD4+ T cells sorted from blood, obtained at week 4, from a patient treated with tofacitinib. V gene TRBV15 combines with J gene TRBJ2-3; 7 bases fit TRBD2. The sequence was collected from a human donor with alopecia areata. The chain's CDR3 is CATSWSGNTDTQYF. The CDR3 bases are TGTGCCACCAGCTGGAGCGGGAACACAGATACGCAGTATTTT.